Below, one TCR beta chain is given with its context. Antigen unknown. This entry is derived from a study of yellow fever vaccine responses in identical twins. Broader study findings: Each twin's T cell response to the vaccine was reported to look partly convergent and partly personalized.

TCRdb itself ran the RT-PCR reads through MiXCR, one entry per CDR3 protein. The table lists approximately 32,000 distinct CDR3 sequences, roughly 60% of them singletons. The CDR3 runs to 12 residues. The ends were cut back, 6 bases at V and 5 bases at J, with 10 bases in the middle. CDR1 and CDR2 (germline): MDHEN, SYDVKM. The chain combines TRBV28 with TRBJ1-1; no definite D call. The sequence derives from a woman younger than 30 who received the yellow fever vaccine. Sequenced material: T cells from blood (PBMCs), unsorted or a sorted subset (not recorded which), taken before or after yellow fever vaccination (not recorded which). The CDR3 bases are TGTGCCAGCAGCATAGGCCTAACTGAAGCTTTCTTT. This gives the protein CASSIGLTEAFF.